There are a few counts of the clone carrying this T cell receptor beta chain. Its target is not known. This entry belongs to a study of immune heterogeneity within non-small cell lung tumors. With 3 bases removed from V and 0 bases from J, the gap between germline ends came to 8 bases. CDR1 is SGHTA, CDR2 FQGNSA, per germline. This CDR3 contains 15 residues. General study points: Different tumor locations in one patient shared dominant CDR3 beta clonotypes yet harbored unique high-frequency clones.

The template consisted of bulk tumor genomic DNA, with about 640 ng used per sample. Far-apart biopsies, several per primary tumor, were taken during surgery. The study enrolled patients with untreated, newly diagnosed non-small cell lung cancer who underwent curative surgery. Sample donors consisted of newly diagnosed non-small cell lung cancer patients who were undergoing surgery with curative intent. Amplifying TCR beta CDR3 involved multiplex PCR carried out with 32 V and 13 J primers. TCRdb re-called the multiplex PCR reads through MiXCR, storing one row per CDR3 protein. The table shows fewer than 25,000 distinct CDR3 sequences, with around 26% occurring only once.

The receptor was isolated from a middle-aged man with non-small cell lung cancer. The sample taken for sequencing was lung tumor tissue. This rearrangement joins TRBV7-2 to TRBJ2-2; D gene unclear. CDR3 nucleotides: TGTGCCAGCAGCTTGGGCAAAACGAACACCGGGGAGCTGTTTTTT. Amino acid sequence: CASSLGKTNTGELFF. Looking up the rest from reference TRBV7-2 and TRBJ2-2 gives the full variable domain: GAGVSQSPSNKVTEKGKDVELRCDPISGHTALYWYRQSLGQGLEFLIYFQGNSAPDKSGLPSDRFSAERTGGSVSTLTIQRTQQEDSAVYLCASSLGKTNTGELFFGEGSRLTVL.